The source of this TCR beta chain is a study of blood T cell repertoires in COVID-19. Study-wide context: Sites in the United States, Italy and Spain provided acute and convalescent COVID-19 samples. PBMCs, B-cell-depleted T cells, or T cells provided the cDNA or gDNA that made up the material.

Per germline, CDR1 MDHEN and CDR2 SYDVKM. CDR3 length: 17 amino acids. V lost 3 bases, J lost 0 bases, and 12 bases lay in between. The Seattle patients, enrolled during active infection, were followed longitudinally. Per the original methods: Nucleated cell counts were estimated from reference gene primer amplification. Assay: immunoSEQ multiplex PCR; the TCRdb copy retains only in-frame clones and omits some. V and J calls and clone size come straight from that table; D and trimming were deduced from the DNA. Of approximately 270,000 clones in the sample, approximately 88% were seen once. The sequenced sample consisted of peripheral blood. The source is a woman aged 25 to 39 with COVID-19, enrolled during active disease. The gene calls are TRBV28 and TRBJ1-6; D is possibly TRBD1 (5 bases). The CDR3 nucleotides read TGTGCCAGCAGTTTCCGGACATCGAGCTCCTATAATTCACCCCTCCACTTT. Translated, it gives CASSFRTSSSYNSPLHF.